These 4 T cell receptor beta chains originate from one sample sequenced in a study of blood T cell repertoires in COVID-19 (dated by TCRdb to about 2020). Library construction relied on the immunoSEQ multiplex PCR assay. The immuneACCESS repertoire file appears here via TCRdb, limited to in-frame rearrangements. These files lack a portion of the clones; in checked studies, under half of the deficit traces to unresolved V genes, and the cause of the others is not known. The sample has around 200,000 clones on record, roughly four fifths of them singletons. Over 2% of the sample rests with the top ten. Source material: peripheral blood. The source is a human donor with acute or convalescent COVID-19. The donor label of this sample is uncertain.

V gene TRBV5-4 combines with J gene TRBJ2-6; 11 bases fit TRBD1. The trim removed 5 bases at V and 12 bases at J, leaving 10 bases unmatched. CDR3 length: 15 amino acids. Germline V gene data show CDR1 as SGHNT and CDR2 as YYREEE (reference sequence). CDR3 protein: CASRLGQGAPRVLTF. Written as DNA, the CDR3 is TGTGCCAGCAGACTAGGACAGGGGGCCCCCCGCGTCCTGACTTTC.

The rearrangement links TRBV23-1 to TRBJ2-7; maybe TRBD1 (6 bases). TRBV23-1 is placed among ORFs of uncertain function. This CDR3 comprises 14 residues. Here the CDR3 DNA reads TGCCCCAACAGTTTGGACAGTAGCCCCTACGAGCAGTACTTC. Translating gives CPNSLDSSPYEQYF.

The rearrangement uses TRBV7-9 and TRBJ2-2; TRBD1 is a possible D gene (6 bases). This CDR3 has 16 amino acids. Trimming took off 1 base at V and 8 bases at J, with 17 bases between the two ends. The germline V gene has CDR1 SEHNR and CDR2 FQNEAQ (reference sequence). CDR3 residues: CASSLVATGSYGELFF. Written as DNA, the CDR3 is TGTGCCAGCAGCTTAGTCGCGACAGGTTCCTATGGGGAGCTGTTTTTT. Based on the CDR3 plus reference TRBV7-9 and TRBJ2-2, the full variable domain is DTGVSQNPRHKITKRGQNVTFRCDPISEHNRLYWYRQTLGQGPEFLTYFQNEAQLEKSRLLSDRFSAERPKGSFSTLEIQRTEQGDSAMYLCASSLVATGSYGELFFGEGSRLTVL.

The rearrangement links TRBV3-1 (or the pseudogene TRBV3-2) to TRBJ2-5, with D possibly TRBD1 on 6 matching bases. CDR1 LGHDT and CDR2 YNNKEL come from the germline V gene (reference sequence). With 4 bases removed from V and 1 base from J, the gap between germline ends came to 16 bases. The length of the CDR3 is 16 residues. The CDR3 region is CASSPQGGSVQETQYF. The CDR3 nucleotides are TGTGCCAGCAGCCCCCAAGGGGGTAGCGTCCAAGAGACCCAGTACTTC.